This T cell receptor (beta chain) was recorded in a study of T and B cells in COVID-19 patients. Study-wide background: About 90% of the roughly 20 active-infection patients had comorbidities associated with unfavorable COVID-19 outcome.

Blood genomic DNA input for TRB amplification was roughly 250-500 ng. This clonotype is medium-sized within its sample. The junction had 3 bases not matched to a gene; V was cut back by 1 base and J by 3 bases. This CDR3 has 14 amino acids. CDR1 is LNHDA and CDR2 is SQIVND in the germline V gene (reference sequence). TRB rearrangements were amplified by multiplex PCR with BIOMED2 TRB-A/B primers. Using its own MiXCR run on the multiplex PCR reads, TCRdb lists one record per CDR3 protein. The table shows roughly 4,600 distinct CDR3 sequences, with approximately 20% occurring only once. The sequence was obtained from a human donor with active COVID-19. The chain carries TRBV19 and TRBJ2-7; 7 bases fit TRBD1. Sequenced material: blood. This CDR3 reads CASSIAGGRYEQYF. The CDR3 DNA reads TGTGCCAGTAGTATAGCAGGGGGACGCTACGAGCAGTACTTC. The variable domain in full, with the rest retrieved from reference TRBV19 and TRBJ2-7, is DGGITQSPKYLFRKEGQNVTLSCEQNLNHDAMYWYRQDPGQGLRLIYYSQIVNDFQKGDIAEGYSVSREKKESFPLTVTSAQKNPTAFYLCASSIAGGRYEQYFGPGTRLTVT.